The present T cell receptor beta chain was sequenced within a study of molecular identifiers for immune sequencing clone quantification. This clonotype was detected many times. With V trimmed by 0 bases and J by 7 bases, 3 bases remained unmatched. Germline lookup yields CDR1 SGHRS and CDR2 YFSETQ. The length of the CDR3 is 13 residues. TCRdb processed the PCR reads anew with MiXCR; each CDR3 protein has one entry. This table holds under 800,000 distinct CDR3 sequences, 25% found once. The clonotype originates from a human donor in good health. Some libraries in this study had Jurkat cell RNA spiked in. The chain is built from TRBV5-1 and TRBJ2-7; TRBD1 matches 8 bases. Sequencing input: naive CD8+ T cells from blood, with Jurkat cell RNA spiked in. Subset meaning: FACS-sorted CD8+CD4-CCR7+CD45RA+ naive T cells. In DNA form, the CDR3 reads TGCGCCAGCAGCTTGGGGACAGGGCTGGAGCAGTACTTC. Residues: CASSLGTGLEQYF.